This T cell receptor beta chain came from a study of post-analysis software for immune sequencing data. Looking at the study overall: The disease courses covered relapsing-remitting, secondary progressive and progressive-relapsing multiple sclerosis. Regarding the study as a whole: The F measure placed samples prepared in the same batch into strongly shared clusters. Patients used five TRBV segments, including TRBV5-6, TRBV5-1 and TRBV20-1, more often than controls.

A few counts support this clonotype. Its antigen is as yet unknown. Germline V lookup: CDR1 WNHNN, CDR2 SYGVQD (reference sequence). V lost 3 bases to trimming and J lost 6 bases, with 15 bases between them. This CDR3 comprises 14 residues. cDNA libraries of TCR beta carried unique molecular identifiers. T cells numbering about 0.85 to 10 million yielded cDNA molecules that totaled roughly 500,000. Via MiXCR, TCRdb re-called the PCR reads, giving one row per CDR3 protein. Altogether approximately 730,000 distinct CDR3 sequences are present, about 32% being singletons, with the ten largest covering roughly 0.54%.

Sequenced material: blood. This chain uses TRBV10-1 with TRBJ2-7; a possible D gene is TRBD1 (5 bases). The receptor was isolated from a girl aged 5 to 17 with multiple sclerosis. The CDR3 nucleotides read TGCGCCAGCAGTGACTCGGTGGGGCTTCCCGAGCAGTACTTC. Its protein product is CASSDSVGLPEQYF.